A selection of T cell receptor beta chains follows, all from one sample in a study of blood T cells in healthy people across ages. TCRdb re-called the 5' RACE reads through MiXCR, storing one row per CDR3 protein. The sample carries 1.5 million to 2 million distinct CDR3 sequences, around 40% recorded once. Source material: blood. The receptors were sampled from a human donor in good health. Both conserved end residues are part of each CDR3. The D gene is left open where the match is weak. The size field is filled for only some rows; it gives once, few, many or a size class.

clone size: .; V gene: TRBV4-1; D gene: .; J gene: TRBJ1-3; CDR3 DNA: TGCGCCAGCAGCCAAGCCTTAGGGAGCTCTGGAAACACCATATATTTT; CDR3 protein: CASSQALGSSGNTIYF
clone size: .; V gene: TRBV7-2; D gene: TRBD1; J gene: TRBJ1-2; CDR3 DNA: TGTGCCAGCAGCTCCGCAGGGGGCAGGGGCTACACCTTC; CDR3 protein: CASSSAGGRGYTF
clone size: few; V gene: TRBV20-1; D gene: .; J gene: TRBJ1-5; CDR3 DNA: TGCAGTGCCCACTTCGATGGCCCCCAGCATTTT; CDR3 protein: CSAHFDGPQHF
clone size: many; V gene: TRBV6-6; D gene: .; J gene: TRBJ2-5; CDR3 DNA: TGTGCCAGCAGGGCGGAGACCCAGTACTTC; CDR3 protein: CASRAETQYF
clone size: .; V gene: TRBV28; D gene: .; J gene: TRBJ2-7; CDR3 DNA: TGTGCCAGCAGTTCTCCTCAGGGTCCCTGCGAGCAGTACTTC; CDR3 protein: CASSSPQGPCEQYF
clone size: .; V gene: TRBV12-3/TRBV12-4; D gene: TRBD2; J gene: TRBJ2-3; CDR3 DNA: TGTGCCAGCAACACAGCGGGGAACACAGATACGCAGTATTTT; CDR3 protein: CASNTAGNTDTQYF
clone size: few; V gene: TRBV6-2/TRBV6-3; D gene: .; J gene: TRBJ2-7; CDR3 DNA: TGTGCCAGCAGTTACTCAGCCAACAGCCCGTTCTACGAGCAGTACTTC; CDR3 protein: CASSYSANSPFYEQYF
clone size: .; V gene: TRBV20-1; D gene: .; J gene: TRBJ2-7; CDR3 DNA: TGCAGTGCTCCCGCCCCCGTAGGCCCGCGGGGCTACGAGCAGTACTTC; CDR3 protein: CSAPAPVGPRGYEQYF
clone size: few; V gene: TRBV5-6; D gene: TRBD2; J gene: TRBJ2-5; CDR3 DNA: TGTGCCAGCAGCAAGGGACTAGCGGGGGCCTCACAAGAGACCCAGTACTTC; CDR3 protein: CASSKGLAGASQETQYF
clone size: few; V gene: TRBV10-3; D gene: .; J gene: TRBJ2-7; CDR3 DNA: TGTGCCATCAGTGTGGCGCGGAGCTCCTACGAGCAGTACTTC; CDR3 protein: CAISVARSSYEQYF
clone size: .; V gene: TRBV20-1; D gene: TRBD1; J gene: TRBJ1-4; CDR3 DNA: TGCAGTGCTAGAGATCGGAAAGTTGGAGGGACAGAGAATGAAAAACTGTTTTTT; CDR3 protein: CSARDRKVGGTENEKLFF
clone size: few; V gene: TRBV7-2; D gene: TRBD1; J gene: TRBJ1-6; CDR3 DNA: TGTGCCAGCAGCCGGGACAGGGGAGAATCACCCCTCCACTTT; CDR3 protein: CASSRDRGESPLHF
clone size: few; V gene: TRBV29-1; D gene: .; J gene: TRBJ2-7; CDR3 DNA: TGCAGCGTTGATGATGGGATCAAGTCCTACGAGCAGTACTTC; CDR3 protein: CSVDDGIKSYEQYF
clone size: .; V gene: TRBV29-1; D gene: .; J gene: TRBJ2-7; CDR3 DNA: TGCAGCGTTGCAGGGGCCTATGCCTACGAGCAGTACTTC; CDR3 protein: CSVAGAYAYEQYF
clone size: .; V gene: TRBV24-1; D gene: .; J gene: TRBJ2-3; CDR3 DNA: TGTGCCACCAGTGAGGAGGGGAAGGGCACAGATACGCAGTATTTT; CDR3 protein: CATSEEGKGTDTQYF
clone size: .; V gene: TRBV7-2; D gene: .; J gene: TRBJ2-5; CDR3 DNA: TGTGCCAGCAGCTGGACACTCTCCCAAGAGACCCAGTACTTC; CDR3 protein: CASSWTLSQETQYF
clone size: .; V gene: TRBV18; D gene: .; J gene: TRBJ1-1; CDR3 DNA: TGTGCCAGCCCACCTCACACCTACACTGAAGCTTTCTTT; CDR3 protein: CASPPHTYTEAFF
clone size: .; V gene: TRBV4-1; D gene: .; J gene: TRBJ2-1; CDR3 DNA: TGCGCCAGCAGCCAAGAGGCAGGCTCTTTCTACAATGAGCAGTTCTTC; CDR3 protein: CASSQEAGSFYNEQFF
clone size: once; V gene: TRBV7-2; D gene: TRBD2; J gene: TRBJ2-5; CDR3 DNA: TGTGCCAGCAGCGTTCAAGGACTAGTACTAGAGACCCAGTACTTC; CDR3 protein: CASSVQGLVLETQYF
clone size: .; V gene: TRBV4-3; D gene: .; J gene: TRBJ2-7; CDR3 DNA: TGCGCCAGCAGCCAAGACTCCAGGGTCGAGCAGTACTTC; CDR3 protein: CASSQDSRVEQYF
clone size: .; V gene: TRBV6-2/TRBV6-3; D gene: TRBD1; J gene: TRBJ1-5; CDR3 DNA: TGTGCCAGCAGTACGGATCGAGGGGGCGCTTATAGCAATCAGCCCCGGCATTTT; CDR3 protein: CASSTDRGGAYSNQPRHF
clone size: .; V gene: TRBV18; D gene: .; J gene: TRBJ2-1; CDR3 DNA: TGTGCCAGCTCACCACCGGGGGGTAACTTCTACAATGAGCGGTTCTTC; CDR3 protein: CASSPPGGNFYNERFF
clone size: .; V gene: TRBV7-2; D gene: TRBD1; J gene: TRBJ2-5; CDR3 DNA: TGTGCCAGCCGCCGGGACAGGGCTGAGGAGACCCAGTACTTC; CDR3 protein: CASRRDRAEETQYF
clone size: few; V gene: TRBV4-3; D gene: TRBD1; J gene: TRBJ1-5; CDR3 DNA: TGCGCCAGCAGCCAAGCTTGGGGACAGGAACGATATAGCAATCAGCCCCAGCATTTT; CDR3 protein: CASSQAWGQERYSNQPQHF
clone size: few; V gene: TRBV4-3; D gene: .; J gene: TRBJ2-1; CDR3 DNA: TGCGCCAGCAGCCAAGATATGGCAGTACCGTCCTACAATGAGCAGTTCTTC; CDR3 protein: CASSQDMAVPSYNEQFF
clone size: few; V gene: TRBV16; D gene: .; J gene: TRBJ1-6; CDR3 DNA: TGTGCCAGCACCCCGACAGGAGAAGGGAATTCACCCCTCCACTTT; CDR3 protein: CASTPTGEGNSPLHF
clone size: .; V gene: TRBV10-3; D gene: TRBD2; J gene: TRBJ2-5; CDR3 DNA: TGTGCCATCAGATTAGGAGCGGGGGGCCGCAATGAGCAGTACTTC; CDR3 protein: CAIRLGAGGRNEQYF
clone size: .; V gene: TRBV29-1; D gene: .; J gene: TRBJ1-1; CDR3 DNA: TGCAGTGGTATGCAGAACACTGAAGCTTTCTTT; CDR3 protein: CSGMQNTEAFF
clone size: few; V gene: TRBV7-3; D gene: .; J gene: TRBJ2-1; CDR3 DNA: TGTGCCAGCAGCGTCGGGACATTTCACAATGAGCAGTTCTTC; CDR3 protein: CASSVGTFHNEQFF
clone size: .; V gene: TRBV5-5; D gene: .; J gene: TRBJ1-5; CDR3 DNA: TGTGCCAGCAGCTTCGAGAGCAGTCAGCCCCAGCATTTT; CDR3 protein: CASSFESSQPQHF
clone size: few; V gene: TRBV7-2; D gene: TRBD1; J gene: TRBJ2-7; CDR3 DNA: TGTGCCAGCAGCGTTTCTACAGGGGTGGCCTACGAGCAGTACTTC; CDR3 protein: CASSVSTGVAYEQYF
clone size: .; V gene: TRBV7-2; D gene: TRBD2; J gene: TRBJ2-3; CDR3 DNA: TGTGCCAGCAGCTTAGAAGGGAGGGTCGGAGATACGCAGTATTTT; CDR3 protein: CASSLEGRVGDTQYF
clone size: .; V gene: TRBV7-3; D gene: .; J gene: TRBJ1-1; CDR3 DNA: TGTGCCAGCAGCTGGGAGAGGGACACTGAAGCTTTCTTT; CDR3 protein: CASSWERDTEAFF
clone size: few; V gene: TRBV4-2; D gene: TRBD2; J gene: TRBJ2-3; CDR3 DNA: TGTGCCAGCAGCCAAGCCCAGCGGGGGGGGGCAGATACGCAGTATTTT; CDR3 protein: CASSQAQRGGADTQYF
clone size: .; V gene: TRBV20-1; D gene: .; J gene: TRBJ2-3; CDR3 DNA: TGCAGTGCCCCAGGGAATACGTACACAGATACGCAGTATTTT; CDR3 protein: CSAPGNTYTDTQYF
clone size: .; V gene: TRBV7-2; D gene: TRBD1; J gene: TRBJ2-7; CDR3 DNA: TGTGCCAGCAGCAATCGACAGGGTTCCTACGAGCAGTACTTC; CDR3 protein: CASSNRQGSYEQYF
clone size: .; V gene: TRBV15; D gene: .; J gene: TRBJ1-2; CDR3 DNA: TGTGCCACCAGCAGAGATAATGACGGATTTGGCTACACCTTC; CDR3 protein: CATSRDNDGFGYTF
clone size: few; V gene: TRBV7-9; D gene: .; J gene: TRBJ1-5; CDR3 DNA: TGTGCCAGCAGCTGGGCAGAGAATCAGCCCCAGCATTTT; CDR3 protein: CASSWAENQPQHF
clone size: once; V gene: TRBV27; D gene: TRBD2; J gene: TRBJ2-4; CDR3 DNA: TGTGCCAACAGTTTAGCGGGGACCTACAATGAGCAGTACTTC; CDR3 protein: CANSLAGTYNEQYF
clone size: .; V gene: TRBV7-3; D gene: .; J gene: TRBJ1-1; CDR3 DNA: TGTGCCAGCAGCCCGTCGACCGATAACACTGAAGCTTTCTTT; CDR3 protein: CASSPSTDNTEAFF
clone size: few; V gene: TRBV10-3; D gene: TRBD1; J gene: TRBJ1-1; CDR3 DNA: TGTGCCATCAGGCGACAGGGGACTGAAGCTTTCTTT; CDR3 protein: CAIRRQGTEAFF
clone size: .; V gene: TRBV3-1; D gene: .; J gene: TRBJ2-7; CDR3 DNA: TGTGCCGGCAGCCAAGGGGACGACTATTACTCCTACGAGCAGTACTTC; CDR3 protein: CAGSQGDDYYSYEQYF